These 32 T cell receptor beta chains were sequenced from one sample in a study of cytomegalovirus exposure and HLA in healthy donors. Primers included in the PCR were 60 Vbeta and 13 Jbeta primers. The repertoire was sequenced with immunoSEQ multiplex PCR; TCRdb's copy has only in-frame clones and lacks some. The specimen's table records tens of thousands of clones. The sequenced material came from PBMCs. The receptors were sampled from a female donor in good health and CMV-seropositive.

The gene calls are TRBV4-3 and TRBJ2-3, with D possibly matching TRBD1 (6 bases). The germline V gene encodes CDR1 LGHNA and CDR2 YSLEER. The CDR3 is 16 residues long. V was shortened by 5 bases and J by 2 bases, with 17 bases between the two germline ends. The DNA for the CDR3 is TGCGCCAGCAGCACCCCGGACAGCGATTACACAGATACGCAGTATTTT. Its translation: CASSTPDSDYTDTQYF.

This chain uses TRBV6-1 with TRBJ2-1; 10 bases fit TRBD1. Germline CDR1 reads MNHNS; CDR2 reads SASEGT. This CDR3 is built from 13 residues. V was clipped by 8 bases and J by 8 bases; unmatched bases: 6. The CDR3 bases are TGTGCCAGCGAGCGGGACAGGGGCGATGAGCAGTTCTTC. Translation: CASERDRGDEQFF.

The rearrangement joins TRBV5-1 to TRBJ2-1; 10 bases are shared with TRBD2. Trimming took 5 bases from V and 4 from J; bases not matched to a gene: 6. The CDR3 has 15 residues. From germline, CDR1 is SGHRS and CDR2 YFSETQ. This chain's CDR3 is CASRWVAGGYNEQFF. The CDR3 DNA sequence: TGCGCCAGCAGGTGGGTAGCGGGAGGTTACAATGAGCAGTTCTTC. Combining the CDR3 with reference TRBV5-1 and TRBJ2-1 gives the whole variable domain KAGVTQTPRYLIKTRGQQVTLSCSPISGHRSVSWYQQTPGQGLQFLFEYFSETQRNKGNFPGRFSGRQFSNSRSEMNVSTLELGDSALYLCASRWVAGGYNEQFFGPGTRLTVL.

The rearrangement joins TRBV13 to TRBJ2-4; D perhaps matches TRBD2 (6 bases). CDR1 is PRHDT and CDR2 is FYEKMQ in the germline V gene (reference sequence). The CDR3 has 14 amino acids. Trimming pared 3 bases from V and 3 bases from J, leaving 9 bases between. The chain's CDR3 is CASSFGGGKNIQYF. The CDR3 DNA sequence: TGTGCCAGCAGCTTCGGGGGAGGCAAAAACATTCAGTACTTC.

The rearrangement links TRBV7-9 to TRBJ1-2, with no clear D. Germline-derived CDR1 and CDR2 are SEHNR and FQNEAQ (reference sequence). The CDR3 spans 14 residues. Between the trimmed V and J ends, which lost 5 bases and 0 bases, there was a span of 10 bases. Here the CDR3 reads CASSPRDPNYGYTF. In DNA, the CDR3 is TGTGCCAGCAGCCCCCGGGATCCTAACTATGGCTACACCTTC. The full variable domain, with the rest looked up from reference TRBV7-9 and TRBJ1-2, is DTGVSQNPRHKITKRGQNVTFRCDPISEHNRLYWYRQTLGQGPEFLTYFQNEAQLEKSRLLSDRFSAERPKGSFSTLEIQRTEQGDSAMYLCASSPRDPNYGYTFGSGTRLTVV.

The J gene is TRBJ1-2, the V gene TRBV5-6, with 7 bases fitting TRBD1. This CDR3 is built from 14 residues. CDR1 is SGHDT and CDR2 is YYEEEE in the germline V gene. The J segment lost 4 bases and the V segment lost 1 base, leaving 4 bases of the junction unmatched. The CDR3 coding sequence is TGTGCCAGCAGCTTGAAGACAGGGCTCTATGGCTACACCTTC. Its protein is CASSLKTGLYGYTF.

The chain has TRBV5-4 and TRBJ2-1; 8 bases line up with TRBD2. The CDR3 is 12 amino acids. Trimming at V came to 7 bases and at J to 8 bases, leaving 5 bases not matched to a gene. Germline assignment: CDR1 SGHNT and CDR2 YYREEE (reference sequence). This CDR3 reads CASREGRDEQFF. DNA for the CDR3: TGTGCCAGCCGGGAGGGCCGCGATGAGCAGTTCTTC.

The rearrangement links TRBV4-1 to TRBJ2-7; TRBD2 matches at 8 bases. The V segment lost 2 bases and the J segment 2 bases; nucleotides outside the gene matches: 2. CDR1 MGHRA and CDR2 YSYEKL come from the germline V gene. The CDR3 contains 14 residues. CDR3 residues: CASSQWREAYEQYF. The CDR3 bases are TGCGCCAGCAGCCAATGGCGGGAGGCCTACGAGCAGTACTTC.

This rearrangement joins TRBV7-9 to TRBJ2-5; 9 bases map to TRBD2. Germline V gene data show CDR1 as SEHNR and CDR2 as FQNEAQ (reference sequence). V lost 8 bases, J lost 4 bases, and 8 bases stayed unmatched. This CDR3 has 14 amino acids. The CDR3 loop reads CASRRGGRGETQYF. CDR3 in DNA: TGTGCCAGCCGGCGGGGGGGCCGGGGAGAGACCCAGTACTTC.

The CDR3, as DNA: TGTGCCAGCAGCTTGATTAGCGGGTCCGACGCAGATACGCAGTATTTT. Translating gives CASSLISGSDADTQYF. The gene calls are TRBV7-2 and TRBJ2-3; 7 positions match TRBD2. CDR3 length equals 16 residues. Germline loops: CDR1 SGHTA, CDR2 FQGNSA. The junction had 10 bases not matched to a gene; V was cut back by 3 bases and J by 4 bases.

The J gene is TRBJ1-2, the V gene TRBV7-9; no reliable D call. The CDR3 runs to 16 residues. The V gene lost 5 bases and the J gene lost 4 bases, with 20 bases spanning the gap. Germline CDR1 reads SEHNR; CDR2 reads FQNEAQ (reference sequence). DNA of the CDR3: TGTGCCAGCAGCCCCGGCTTTGGGGAGGAGGGCTATGGCTACACCTTC. Protein: CASSPGFGEEGYGYTF.

V is TRBV6-1 and J is TRBJ1-4; D remains unclear. Trimming stripped 6 bases from V and 4 bases from J, with 9 bases between. This CDR3 spans 13 amino acids. Germline CDR1 MNHNS, CDR2 SASEGT. DNA of the CDR3: TGTGCCAGCAGCCGGGTCGTTAATGAAAAACTGTTTTTT. As protein: CASSRVVNEKLFF.

This chain links TRBV19 with TRBJ2-7; tentative D call: TRBD2 (5 bases). Germline V gene data show CDR1 as LNHDA and CDR2 as SQIVND (reference sequence). Trimming removed 2 bases from V and 5 bases from J, with 7 bases in between. This CDR3 has 12 amino acids. CDR3 region: CASSISTNEQYF. The CDR3 DNA reads as TGTGCCAGTAGTATATCGACTAACGAGCAGTACTTC.

The chain recombines TRBV6-5 with TRBJ2-1; possibly TRBD2 for D (6 bases). The length of the CDR3 is 13 residues. CDR1 is MNHEY and CDR2 is SVGAGI in the germline V gene. Trimming left V 6 bases short and J 8 bases short, with 14 bases between. CDR3 DNA sequence: TGTGCCAGCAGAAAGACTAGTAGATATGAGCAGTTCTTC. This encodes CASRKTSRYEQFF.

V usage is TRBV6-5 and J usage is TRBJ1-1, with D possibly being TRBD1 (5 bases). The V gene lost 0 bases and the J gene lost 6 bases, with 14 bases spanning the gap. CDR1 and CDR2 from the germline V gene are MNHEY and SVGAGI. This CDR3 has 15 residues. The CDR3 protein is CASSYSEGKVAEAFF. The CDR3 bases are TGTGCCAGCAGTTACTCGGAGGGGAAGGTCGCTGAAGCTTTCTTT.

Remarks on this clone: A junction end diverges from the germline sequence, so it may reflect a read error. V gene TRBV4-1 combines with J gene TRBJ2-1; 10 positions match TRBD1. This CDR3 is 17 amino acids long. Germline V CDR1 and CDR2: MGHRA, YSYEKL. CDR3 in DNA: TGCGCCAGCAGCCGAGTTGGACAGGGGGGCTCCGACAATGAGCAGTTCTTC. Its protein is CASSRVGQGGSDNEQFF.

V and J are TRBV5-4 and TRBJ2-5; tentative D call: TRBD2 (5 bases). The V gene's germline CDR1 is SGHNT and CDR2 YYREEE (reference sequence). Trimming took off 1 base at V and 5 bases at J, with 15 bases between the two ends. The CDR3 is made up of 15 amino acids. As DNA, the CDR3 is TGTGCCAGCAGCTTGTTGGTCGGGCGCGGGGAGACCCAGTACTTC. Encoded protein: CASSLLVGRGETQYF.

CDR3 DNA: TGTGCCAGCAGCTTAGAATTATCTTACACTGAAGCTTTCTTT. The encoded protein is CASSLELSYTEAFF. This chain uses TRBV11-3 with TRBJ1-1, with D hard to call. The V end was cut by 0 bases, the J end by 3 bases, with 8 bases between. The CDR3 spans 14 residues. Germline V gene data show CDR1 as SGHNT and CDR2 as YENEEA.

The V gene is TRBV28, the J gene TRBJ2-7, with 9 bases fitting TRBD1. CDR3 length equals 15 residues. Germline CDR1 MDHEN, CDR2 SYDVKM. V lost 5 bases to trimming and J lost 3 bases; unmatched junction nucleotides: 8. The CDR3 loop reads CASSPGTGLLYEQYF. CDR3 nucleotide sequence: TGTGCCAGCAGTCCCGGGACAGGGTTACTCTACGAGCAGTACTTC. Full variable domain (remainder filled in from reference TRBV28 and TRBJ2-7): DVKVTQSSRYLVKRTGEKVFLECVQDMDHENMFWYRQDPGLGLRLIYFSYDVKMKEKGDIPEGYSVSREKKERFSLILESASTNQTSMYLCASSPGTGLLYEQYFGPGTRLTVT.

The gene calls are TRBV4-1 and TRBJ1-4, with a tentative D call TRBD1 (5 bases). From germline, CDR1 is MGHRA and CDR2 YSYEKL. Trimming removed 2 bases from V and 0 bases from J, with 19 bases in between. CDR3 length: 19 residues. This CDR3 is CASSQTETARYATNEKLFF. CDR3 bases: TGCGCCAGCAGCCAAACCGAGACAGCCCGCTATGCAACTAATGAAAAACTGTTTTTT.

V is TRBV10-3 and J is TRBJ2-7; D ambiguous. This CDR3 region has 14 residues. CDR1 and CDR2 (germline): ENHRY, SYGVKD. Trimming removed 3 bases at V and 0 bases at J, with 9 bases between. Here the CDR3 DNA reads TGTGCCATCAGTGAAAAACAGAGCTCCTACGAGCAGTACTTC. It is translated as CAISEKQSSYEQYF.

The gene calls are TRBV9 and TRBJ2-1; no reliable D call. The CDR3 loop spans 16 amino acids. Trimming pared 4 bases from V and 5 bases from J, leaving 19 bases between. Germline V gene sequence: CDR1 SGDLS, CDR2 YYNGEE. This CDR3 is CASSSMYRSLDNEQFF. The DNA of the CDR3 is TGTGCCAGCAGCTCGATGTATCGGTCCCTTGACAATGAGCAGTTCTTC.

The chain combines TRBV4-2 with TRBJ2-3, with 12 bases aligning to TRBD2. The J segment lost 3 bases and the V segment lost 4 bases, leaving 5 bases of the junction unmatched. The CDR3 has 16 amino acids. Germline lookup yields CDR1 LGHNA and CDR2 YNFKEQ. The CDR3 region has the DNA TGTGCCAGCAGCCTCAGCCTAGCGGGAGGGACAGATACGCAGTATTTT. Its translation: CASSLSLAGGTDTQYF.

This sequence joins TRBV13 and TRBJ1-2; 8 positions agree with TRBD1. J was trimmed by 7 bases and V by 4 bases; bases with no gene match: 8. The CDR3 sequence is 14 residues long. The V gene's germline CDR1 is PRHDT and CDR2 FYEKMQ (reference sequence). The CDR3 sequence is CASSSGQDAGGYTF. The CDR3 DNA reads as TGTGCCAGCAGCTCGGGACAGGACGCGGGTGGCTACACCTTC.

The genes are TRBV6-1 and TRBJ2-3; 9 nucleotides align to TRBD1. Germline V lookup: CDR1 MNHNS, CDR2 SASEGT. This CDR3 comprises 13 residues. The V gene end was trimmed by 6 bases and the J gene end by 3 bases; junction bases not matched to a gene: 1. CDR3 protein: CASRGTGTDTQYF. The CDR3 DNA sequence: TGTGCCAGCAGGGGGACAGGGACAGATACGCAGTATTTT.

Remarks on this clone: One junction end does not reproduce the germline sequence, and a read error may be involved. This chain connects TRBV6-1 to TRBJ2-3; 11 bases line up with TRBD2. The CDR3 totals 16 residues. Germline values: CDR1 MNHNS, CDR2 SASEGT. The chain's CDR3 is CASSESLAGGVDKQYF. The CDR3 DNA follows: TGTGCCAGCAGTGAGAGCCTAGCGGGGGGTGTAGATAAGCAGTATTTT.

The gene calls are TRBV28 and TRBJ2-2; TRBD1 matches at 8 bases. CDR3 length: 12 residues. After removal of 6 bases from V and 15 bases from J, the junction contained 9 bases not matched to a gene. CDR1 and CDR2 (germline): MDHEN, SYDVKM. The CDR3 is CASSRQGSFVFF. The CDR3 nucleotides are TGTGCCAGCAGCCGACAGGGGTCGTTTGTGTTTTTT.

CDR3 loop: CASSMGPGLYF. The CDR3 DNA reads TGTGCCAGTAGTATGGGGCCAGGGCTTTACTTC. V is TRBV19 and J is TRBJ2-7; TRBD1 is a possible D gene (5 bases). V lost 3 bases to trimming and J lost 13 bases, with 13 bases between them. Germline-derived CDR1 and CDR2 are LNHDA and SQIVND (reference sequence). The CDR3 runs to 11 residues.

The CDR3 bases are TGTGCCAGCAGTGACCGGACACCGCAAGGACGGCCCCAGCATTTT. Translated: CASSDRTPQGRPQHF. The chain employs TRBV6-4 and TRBJ1-5; possibly TRBD1 for D (5 bases). This CDR3 has 15 residues. V lost 2 bases, J lost 9 bases, and 17 bases lay in between. Germline CDR1 and CDR2: MRHNA and SNTAGT.

The chain is built from TRBV9 and TRBJ2-7; TRBD2 aligns across 7 bases. Germline CDR1 is SGDLS and CDR2 is YYNGEE. CDR3 length: 13 amino acids. Trimming cost V 2 bases and J 6 bases; bases outside gene matches: 5. The CDR3 is CASSVGGGGEQYF. The CDR3 DNA follows: TGTGCCAGCAGCGTGGGCGGGGGTGGCGAGCAGTACTTC.

The chain is built from TRBV7-9 and TRBJ1-2; no firm D call. The length of the CDR3 is 13 residues. Germline lookup yields CDR1 SEHNR and CDR2 FQNEAQ (reference sequence). Trimming took off 5 bases at V and 8 bases at J, with 15 bases between the two ends. For the CDR3, the DNA is TGTGCCAGCAGCGTGGACTCCCAGCGGGGCTACACCTTC. The encoded protein is CASSVDSQRGYTF. Variable domain in full (rest from reference TRBV7-9 and TRBJ1-2): DTGVSQNPRHKITKRGQNVTFRCDPISEHNRLYWYRQTLGQGPEFLTYFQNEAQLEKSRLLSDRFSAERPKGSFSTLEIQRTEQGDSAMYLCASSVDSQRGYTFGSGTRLTVV.

The rearrangement joins TRBV10-3 to TRBJ2-5; 9 nucleotides line up with TRBD1. The length of the CDR3 is 14 residues. J was trimmed by 2 bases and V by 6 bases; bases with no gene match: 4. Germline V gene lookup returns CDR1 ENHRY and CDR2 SYGVKD. The CDR3 here is CAIRGQGGQETQYF. The DNA for the CDR3 is TGTGCCATCAGGGGACAGGGAGGGCAAGAGACCCAGTACTTC.